This entry lists 7 T cell receptor beta chains sequenced from one sample in a study of shared clonotypes between healthy human individuals. The table came from immunoSEQ multiplex PCR; TCRdb's copy has only in-frame clones and leaves some out. The table has some 690,000 clones, 90% seen once. What was sequenced was memory CD8+ T cells from PBMCs. The subset denotes: CD45RO+ cells pooled with CCR7-negative TemRA cells. The receptors come from a man between 18 and 29 years old in good health. Some clones in this sample may be carry-over from other donors' samples.

This clone has only one observation. The chain carries TRBV6-5 and TRBJ2-7; D possibly uses TRBD1 or TRBD2 (6 bases each). Trimming removed 0 bases from V and 3 bases from J, with 15 bases in between. Germline V gene sequence: CDR1 MNHEY, CDR2 SVGAGI. The CDR3 runs to 16 residues. CDR3 bases: TGTGCCAGCAGTTACTCGGGGGGCGAGCGGGTCTACGAGCAGTACTTC. It specifies CASSYSGGERVYEQYF.

This clone was recorded only once. The chain employs TRBV19 and TRBJ2-7; 8 bases agree with TRBD2. The CDR3 has 15 amino acids. Unmatched junction bases numbered 10, after V lost 3 bases and J lost 6 bases. The V gene's germline CDR1 is LNHDA and CDR2 SQIVND (reference sequence). The CDR3 DNA is TGTGCCAGTAGTATTGACTCGGGACTAGGGCTCGAGCAGTACTTC. Translation: CASSIDSGLGLEQYF.

V and J are TRBV7-9 and TRBJ1-2, with D perhaps matching TRBD1 (5 bases). The germline V and J ends were trimmed by 5 bases and 3 bases, with 16 bases remaining between them. The CDR3 spans 15 residues. Germline V gene lookup returns CDR1 SEHNR and CDR2 FQNEAQ (reference sequence). The CDR3 DNA follows: TGTGCCAGCAGCGCGAACTTCGGGACGGACTATGGCTACACCTTC. Translating it yields CASSANFGTDYGYTF.

The gene calls are TRBV29-1 and TRBJ2-3, with D unresolved. The CDR3 extends over 12 amino acids. V was cut by 8 bases and J by 4 bases, with 13 bases left in between. Germline loops: CDR1 SQVTM, CDR2 ANQGSEA. CDR3 loop: CSTIPRPDTQYF. DNA of the CDR3: TGCAGCACCATCCCAAGGCCAGATACGCAGTATTTT.

The gene calls are TRBV19 and TRBJ2-2; unclear D gene. The V and J ends lost 0 bases and 4 bases respectively, with 9 bases between them. The CDR3 is 15 residues long. The V gene's germline CDR1 is LNHDA and CDR2 SQIVND (reference sequence). The CDR3, as DNA: TGTGCCAGTAGTATAGATCTCCCGACCACCGGGGAGCTGTTTTTT. Its protein is CASSIDLPTTGELFF.

This chain links TRBV28 with TRBJ2-1, with unresolved D. The CDR3 has 12 amino acids. V lost 5 bases to trimming and J lost 11 bases, with 13 bases between them. Germline CDR1 MDHEN, CDR2 SYDVKM. The chain's CDR3 is CASSPPVPQQFF. The CDR3 DNA sequence: TGTGCCAGCAGTCCCCCGGTCCCCCAGCAGTTCTTC.

The chain combines TRBV14 with TRBJ2-1; 15 nucleotides align to TRBD2. This CDR3 has 16 amino acids. V lost 2 bases and J lost 9; bases outside the gene matches: 5. Germline CDR1 reads SGHDN; CDR2 reads FVKESK. The chain's CDR3 is CASSQPPGLAGGEQFF. The CDR3 bases are TGTGCCAGCAGCCAACCGCCGGGACTAGCGGGGGGTGAGCAGTTCTTC. Combining the CDR3 with reference TRBV14 and TRBJ2-1 gives the whole variable domain EAGVTQFPSHSVIEKGQTVTLRCDPISGHDNLYWYRRVMGKEIKFLLHFVKESKQDESGMPNNRFLAERTGGTYSTLKVQPAELEDSGVYFCASSQPPGLAGGEQFFGPGTRLTVL.